The 20 T cell receptor beta chains below were found in one sample sequenced in a study of PD-1 blockade in mismatch repair-deficient tumors. These receptors' antigens are unknown. The data were produced by immunoSEQ multiplex PCR, yet TCRdb's version contains in-frame clones alone and is incomplete. The sample has roughly 14,000 clones; around 84% are singletons. The time point is: approximately nine-day in vitro stimulation with candidate neoantigen peptide 4. The sample in question was cells cultured in vitro, obtained from a patient treated with pembrolizumab. These receptors were taken from an adult with mismatch repair-deficient cancer.

V gene TRBV7-2 combines with J gene TRBJ2-3; no clear D gene. The CDR3 has 11 residues. Germline V gene lookup returns CDR1 SGHTA and CDR2 FQGNSA. The V end was cut by 8 bases, the J end by 7 bases, with 10 bases between. DNA of the CDR3: TGTGCCAGCTCCCACGGAAATACGCAGTATTTT. This gives the protein CASSHGNTQYF.

The chain combines TRBV7-8 with TRBJ2-7, with TRBD1 matching 8 bases. Losses at the gene ends were 4 bases for V and 3 bases for J; bases not matched to a gene: 5. The CDR3 extends over 14 amino acids. CDR1 and CDR2 (germline): SGHVS, FQNEAQ. The CDR3 DNA is TGTGCCAGCAGCTCCTGGACAGGGAACTACGAGCAGTACTTC. Encoded protein: CASSSWTGNYEQYF. Drawing the rest from reference TRBV7-8 and TRBJ2-7, the complete variable domain is GAGVSQSPRYKVAKRGQDVALRCDPISGHVSLFWYQQALGQGPEFLTYFQNEAQLDKSGLPSDRFFAERPEGSVSTLKIQRTQQEDSAVYLCASSSWTGNYEQYFGPGTRLTVT.

The rearrangement joins TRBV5-1 to TRBJ1-5; D might be TRBD1 (5 bases). Per germline, CDR1 SGHRS and CDR2 YFSETQ. This CDR3 is 15 amino acids long. V was shortened by 0 bases and J by 2 bases, with 9 bases between the two germline ends. The CDR3 loop is CASSLDGGGNQPQHF. CDR3 DNA sequence: TGCGCCAGCAGCTTGGATGGGGGTGGCAATCAGCCCCAGCATTTT. Drawing the rest from reference TRBV5-1 and TRBJ1-5, the complete variable domain is KAGVTQTPRYLIKTRGQQVTLSCSPISGHRSVSWYQQTPGQGLQFLFEYFSETQRNKGNFPGRFSGRQFSNSRSEMNVSTLELGDSALYLCASSLDGGGNQPQHFGDGTRLSIL.

V gene TRBV6-5 combines with J gene TRBJ2-5, with D unclear. V was shortened by 0 bases and J by 4 bases, with 9 bases between the two germline ends. This CDR3 is 14 amino acids long. From germline, CDR1 is MNHEY and CDR2 SVGAGI. The CDR3 spells CASSYSTLAETQYF. CDR3 sequence (DNA): TGTGCCAGCAGTTACTCGACCCTCGCAGAGACCCAGTACTTC.

The rearrangement links TRBV18 to TRBJ1-2; no reliable D call. CDR1 is KGHSH and CDR2 is LQKENI in the germline V gene. CDR3 length: 14 amino acids. Trimming cost V 0 bases and J 7 bases, with 12 bases left between them. The CDR3 loop reads CASSPPSGVAGYTF. The CDR3 region has the DNA TGTGCCAGCTCACCACCTTCCGGAGTGGCTGGCTACACCTTC. The complete variable domain, with remaining parts taken from reference TRBV18 and TRBJ1-2, reads NAGVMQNPRHLVRRRGQEARLRCSPMKGHSHVYWYRQLPEEGLKFMVYLQKENIIDESGMPKERFSAEFPKEGPSILRIQQVVRGDSAAYFCASSPPSGVAGYTFGSGTRLTVV.

This chain connects TRBV11-2 to TRBJ2-4, with D hard to call. V was trimmed by 1 base and J by 0 bases, leaving 7 bases between them. The CDR3 covers 15 residues. Germline CDR1 is SGHAT and CDR2 is FQNNGV. As DNA, the CDR3 is TGTGCCAGCAGCTTAGTCCAGATAGCCAAAAACATTCAGTACTTC. Protein product: CASSLVQIAKNIQYF.

This clone appeared a single time. The chain links TRBV18 to TRBJ1-1; a possible D gene is TRBD1 (5 bases). Trimming shortened V by 3 bases and J by 1 base, and 9 bases separated the two germline ends. Looked up from germline, CDR1 is KGHSH and CDR2 is LQKENI. This CDR3 region has 14 residues. The CDR3 DNA sequence: TGTGCCAGCTCACCCGACAGCAAGAACACTGAAGCTTTCTTT. Protein product: CASSPDSKNTEAFF.

A few counts support this clone. The chain employs TRBV7-3 and TRBJ2-6, with unresolved D. V lost 3 bases, J lost 3 bases, and 3 bases lay in between. Per germline, CDR1 SGHTA and CDR2 FQGTGA. The CDR3 contains 13 residues. The CDR3 sequence is CASSLDGANVLTF. The CDR3 nucleotides are TGTGCCAGCAGCTTGGATGGGGCCAACGTCCTGACTTTC.

This chain joins TRBV27 and TRBJ1-2; 7 bases line up with TRBD1. V trimming: 6 bases; J trimming: 4 bases; junction bases outside the gene matches: 14. Germline-derived CDR1 and CDR2 are MNHEY and SMNVEV (reference sequence). The CDR3 is 16 residues long. The CDR3 sequence is CASSREYRGRGYGYTF. CDR3 coding DNA: TGTGCCAGCAGCCGTGAATACAGGGGACGGGGCTATGGCTACACCTTC.

The chain combines TRBV11-2 with TRBJ2-1; a weak D match, TRBD2 (6 bases). V lost 4 bases and J lost 4, with 11 bases in between. The CDR3 loop spans 14 amino acids. Germline V gene lookup returns CDR1 SGHAT and CDR2 FQNNGV. The CDR3 bases are TGTGCCAGCAGCTCTCTAGCGAGGTACAATGAGCAGTTCTTC. Its protein product is CASSSLARYNEQFF.

This rearrangement joins TRBV9 to TRBJ1-4; D is possibly TRBD1 (5 bases). Germline V gene lookup returns CDR1 SGDLS and CDR2 YYNGEE. The CDR3 consists of 14 residues. Trimming stripped 1 base from V and 3 bases from J, with 7 bases between. In DNA, the CDR3 is TGTGCCAGCAGCGTACCGGGGGCTAATGAAAAACTGTTTTTT. Translated: CASSVPGANEKLFF.

The rearrangement links TRBV7-8 to TRBJ1-1; D is unresolved. The V end was cut by 0 bases, the J end by 10 bases, with 21 bases between. The CDR3 runs 16 residues. CDR1 is SGHVS, CDR2 FQNEAQ, per germline. CDR3 amino acids: CASSLAGQVPSRGAFF. CDR3 sequence (DNA): TGTGCCAGCAGCTTAGCCGGGCAGGTCCCATCCCGCGGAGCTTTCTTT.

This clone was found once. This sequence joins TRBV5-6 and TRBJ1-1, with D uncertain. CDR1 SGHDT and CDR2 YYEEEE come from the germline V gene. The CDR3 consists of 13 residues. Trimming pared 2 bases from V and 8 bases from J, leaving 13 bases between. The CDR3 DNA is TGTGCCAGCAGCTTATTAGGTGAAAGGGAAGCTTTCTTT. Translated, it gives CASSLLGEREAFF.

The V call is TRBV29-1, the J call TRBJ2-7; the match to TRBD1 covers 9 bases. The CDR3 totals 13 residues. The V gene end was trimmed by 7 bases and the J gene end by 4 bases; junction bases not matched to a gene: 8. The germline V gene encodes CDR1 SQVTM and CDR2 ANQGSEA. The CDR3 sequence is CSGTGTGRYEQYF. CDR3 in DNA: TGCAGCGGAACCGGGACAGGGAGATACGAGCAGTACTTC.

As DNA, the CDR3 is TGTGCCAGCAGCTCCTTAGCCAAAAACATTCAGTACTTC. It specifies CASSSLAKNIQYF. The chain couples TRBV5-4 to TRBJ2-4; D is uncertain. The CDR3 runs to 13 residues. Deletions cut 3 bases from V and 0 bases from J, with 4 bases between. In germline, CDR1 is SGHNT, CDR2 YYREEE (reference sequence).

The V call is TRBV28, the J call TRBJ2-2, with TRBD1 identical over 8 bases. Trimming at V came to 4 bases and at J to 8 bases, leaving 9 bases not matched to a gene. The CDR3 has 15 residues. Germline-derived CDR1 and CDR2 are MDHEN and SYDVKM. The CDR3 DNA reads as TGTGCCAGCAGTTCAAGGACAGGGCGTTTGGGGGAGCTGTTTTTT. It codes for CASSSRTGRLGELFF.

This clone was detected once. The chain joins TRBV27 to TRBJ2-1, with TRBD2 identical over 8 bases. CDR3 size: 14 residues. Germline lookup yields CDR1 MNHEY and CDR2 SMNVEV (reference sequence). Trimming cost V 5 bases and J 6 bases; bases outside gene matches: 6. In DNA, the CDR3 is TGTGCCAGCAGTACAGCGGGAGTATTCAATGAGCAGTTCTTC. Protein product: CASSTAGVFNEQFF.

The chain links TRBV29-1 to TRBJ2-1; TRBD2 matches 11 bases. The length of the CDR3 is 16 residues. Germline lookup yields CDR1 SQVTM and CDR2 ANQGSEA. V was clipped by 7 bases and J by 8 bases; unmatched bases: 16. For the CDR3, the DNA is TGCAGCGCGAGGGGGGCTAGCGGGAGGAGAAGCTATGAGCAGTTCTTC. Translation gives CSARGASGRRSYEQFF.

V gene TRBV29-1 combines with J gene TRBJ1-1; D call uncertain. Between the trimmed V and J ends, which lost 7 bases and 4 bases, there was a span of 10 bases. The CDR3 totals 11 residues. CDR1 and CDR2 from the germline V gene are SQVTM and ANQGSEA. CDR3 region: CSAWEGTEAFF. The CDR3 DNA reads as TGCAGCGCCTGGGAGGGCACTGAAGCTTTCTTT.

The chain couples TRBV13 to TRBJ2-2; the D is unclear. V was shortened by 0 bases and J by 0 bases, with 5 bases between the two germline ends. The CDR3 extends over 15 amino acids. Germline CDR1 is PRHDT and CDR2 is FYEKMQ (reference sequence). The CDR3, as DNA: TGTGCCAGCAGCTTAGGTCTAGCGAACACCGGGGAGCTGTTTTTT. Protein product: CASSLGLANTGELFF.